This entry is about one TCR beta chain. Its specificity is not known. TCRdb's copy holds only in-frame clones and misses some; the assay was immunoSEQ multiplex PCR. This table holds fewer than 800,000 clones, more than 70% found once. This sample stems from a study of Ad26.COV2.S vaccination and SARS-CoV-2 variants. Across the study: Donor participated within the Ad26.COV2.S arm of the COV1001 trial. Regarding the study as a whole: Across vaccine and placebo recipients, the breadth of non-spike TCRs was similar. After vaccination, substantial breadth of spike-specific CD8+ and CD4+ responses was reported.

Trimming removed 6 bases at V and 6 bases at J, with 15 bases between. Germline CDR1 is MNHEY and CDR2 is SMNVEV (reference sequence). This CDR3 has 14 amino acids. Sample treatment: 15 to 20 received Ad26.COV2.S at low or high dose, single or two shots; several received placebo; per-sample allocation not given. Sample collection was performed on day 63 after the first vaccine or placebo injection. This receptor was obtained from a person aged 18 to 59 who received the Ad26.COV2.S COVID-19 vaccine or a placebo. Source: peripheral blood, taken in a trial of Ad26.COV2.S vaccine versus placebo. The chain is built from TRBV27 and TRBJ1-5; no clear D gene. The CDR3 spells CASSAPGSTQPQHF. In nucleotides, the CDR3 is TGTGCCAGCAGCGCCCCCGGATCGACTCAGCCCCAGCATTTT.